This entry describes one T cell receptor (beta chain). Its antigen is not identified. The data were taken from a study of regulatory dendritic cells for organ transplantation. Study information: Dendritic cell cultures received LPS on day 6.

General study findings and limits: Regulatory dendritic cells appeared to expand memory CD8+ clones less than mature ones. Naive CD4+ and CD8+ repertoires were highly diverse; memory CD8+ was most oligoclonal.

Sorted T cells were CFSE-labeled and cultured around 5 days with allogeneic regulatory or mature dendritic cells at 1:10. Naive CD45RA+ and memory CD45RO+ CD4+ or CD8+ T cells were FACS-sorted. The CDR3 is made up of 15 amino acids. V was trimmed by 3 bases and J by 4 bases, leaving 13 bases between them. Germline values: CDR1 MNHEY, CDR2 SMNVEV (reference sequence). TCRdb's table, derived via immunoSEQ multiplex PCR, lists solely in-frame clones and lacks some. The sample lists over 10,000 clones; just under 90% were seen once. The receptor's source is a human donor in good health. The chain employs TRBV27 and TRBJ2-1; no firm D call. The sample was naive CD8+ T cells from blood cultured with regulatory dendritic cells. Sample subset: CD45RA+ naive T cells. The CDR3 nucleotides are TGTGCCAGCAGTTTGGACGGCGTGGGGTACAATGAGCAGTTCTTC. Its protein is CASSLDGVGYNEQFF.